This TCR beta chain derives from a study of cytomegalovirus exposure and HLA in healthy donors. General study results and limits: The study listed roughly 160 cytomegalovirus-associated TCR beta chains.

The PCR used 60 Vbeta and 13 Jbeta primers. Using immunoSEQ multiplex PCR, the repertoire was profiled, and TCRdb retains in-frame clones only, with some absent. Of roughly 190,000 clones in the sample, around 80% were seen once. About this clone: What it binds is unknown.

Trimming removed 1 base at V and 4 bases at J, with 16 bases between. Germline CDR1 is LGHNA and CDR2 is YSLEER. This CDR3 spans 17 amino acids. Material for sequencing was PBMCs. The source is a woman between 40 and 50 years old in good health and CMV-seronegative. V is TRBV4-3 and J is TRBJ2-2; TRBD1 might be the D (6 bases). CDR3 sequence: CASSQVVLGGRTGELFF. The CDR3, as DNA: TGCGCCAGCAGCCAAGTGGTGTTAGGGGGACGCACCGGGGAGCTGTTTTTT.